This T cell receptor (beta chain) comes out of a study of long-term antiretroviral therapy in people with HIV. Study at large: First collections came about a decade before the 2015 immediate-ART recommendation.

At the survey level, the v3.0 immunoSEQ assay was run. Here immunoSEQ multiplex PCR was the method, and the copy in TCRdb shows in-frame clones only, minus some. The table includes 15,000 to 20,000 clones, approximately 86% detected once. HIV-positive participants were all treated in the United States. Samples held 1-10 million cryopreserved PBMC before DNA extraction. Germline V CDR1 and CDR2: MGHRA, YSYEKL. The CDR3 runs 16 residues. V dropped 6 bases and J dropped 8; count of bases not matched to a gene: 15. Sample: unsorted PBMCs, taken around 2.3 years before starting antiretroviral therapy. This sequence joins TRBV4-1 and TRBJ2-1, with 8 nucleotides matching TRBD2. This TCR derives from a woman aged 25 to 39 with HIV. The CDR3: CASRASGRGGRDEQFF. The CDR3 nucleotides are TGCGCCAGCAGGGCCTCTGGTCGGGGGGGCAGGGATGAGCAGTTCTTC.